The 4 T cell receptor beta chains given below trace back to one sample, sequenced in a study of a mutant IDH1 vaccine in newly diagnosed glioma. Clones were sequenced by immunoSEQ multiplex PCR, and TCRdb holds only the in-frame ones, with some missing. The repertoire holds roughly 30,000 clones, about four fifths seen once, with roughly 18% in the top ten. The antigens for these receptors are not known. Time point defined: week 23, last vaccination. One vaccine dose held 300 ug of mutant IDH1 20-mer peptide and came with topical imiquimod. This material consisted of PBMCs, taken from a glioma patient whose treatment included an IDH1 peptide vaccine. The receptor source for this set is a woman aged 30 to 39 with glioma.

The rearrangement uses TRBV7-9 and TRBJ1-2, with a weak D call TRBD1 (6 bases). CDR3 length equals 13 residues. Germline lookup yields CDR1 SEHNR and CDR2 FQNEAQ (reference sequence). Trimming shortened V by 5 bases and J by 5 bases, and 12 bases separated the two germline ends. The CDR3 nucleotides read TGTGCCAGCAGCATTACAGGGATATATGGCTACACCTTC. Its translation is CASSITGIYGYTF. The whole variable domain, filled in from reference TRBV7-9 and TRBJ1-2, reads DTGVSQNPRHKITKRGQNVTFRCDPISEHNRLYWYRQTLGQGPEFLTYFQNEAQLEKSRLLSDRFSAERPKGSFSTLEIQRTEQGDSAMYLCASSITGIYGYTFGSGTRLTVV.

The V call is TRBV30, the J call TRBJ1-1; D is unresolved. CDR1 is GTSNPN and CDR2 is SVGIG in the germline V gene (reference sequence). V shed 2 bases and J shed 0 bases, with 4 bases lying between them. This CDR3 spans 12 amino acids. The DNA for the CDR3 is TGTGCCTGGAGTACCATGAACACTGAAGCTTTCTTT. Residues: CAWSTMNTEAFF.

This rearrangement joins TRBV5-1 to TRBJ1-5; tentative D call: TRBD1 (5 bases). The CDR3 has 15 residues. Germline CDR1 SGHRS, CDR2 YFSETQ. V was trimmed by 3 bases and J by 0 bases, leaving 10 bases between them. CDR3: CASSSGTDSNQPQHF. CDR3 DNA sequence: TGCGCCAGCAGCTCGGGGACTGATAGCAATCAGCCCCAGCATTTT.

V gene TRBV30 combines with J gene TRBJ2-2; D tentatively fits TRBD1 or TRBD2 (5 bases each). The germline CDR1 and CDR2 sequences are GTSNPN and SVGIG (reference sequence). V was trimmed by 0 bases and J by 4 bases, leaving 9 bases between them. The CDR3 runs to 14 residues. CDR3 nucleotides: TGTGCCTGGAGTGTAAAGGGGAGCACCGGGGAGCTGTTTTTT. As protein: CAWSVKGSTGELFF.